Only one count was recorded for the clone carrying this TCR beta chain. The antigen remains unidentified. The same CDR3 can be traced to other DNA sequences in this sample. This specimen belongs to a study of radiotherapy plus CTLA-4 blockade in lung cancer. On the study more broadly: Among patients, over 15% showed objective responses, and 31% had disease control.

Regarding the study as a whole: The authors reported that early blood T cell clone dynamics, with interferon-beta, best predicted response. Blood TCR clones of tumor origin expanded after radiotherapy plus ipilimumab.

Clones were read by immunoSEQ multiplex PCR, and TCRdb kept only the in-frame ones, dropping some. The table lists approximately 73,000 clones, roughly 87% of them singletons, with over 35% in the top ten. The CDR3 is 14 residues long. Germline CDR1 and CDR2: MNHEY and SMNVEV (reference sequence). The V end was cut by 2 bases, the J end by 1 base, with 6 bases between. The receptor's source is a human donor with non-small cell lung cancer that progressed on radiotherapy plus ipilimumab. The sample consisted of peripheral blood, taken from a patient treated with radiotherapy plus ipilimumab. This chain links TRBV27 with TRBJ1-5; no clear D gene. The CDR3 sequence is CASSLRASNQPQHF. The DNA of the CDR3 is TGTGCCAGCAGTTTAAGGGCGAGCAATCAGCCCCAGCATTTT.